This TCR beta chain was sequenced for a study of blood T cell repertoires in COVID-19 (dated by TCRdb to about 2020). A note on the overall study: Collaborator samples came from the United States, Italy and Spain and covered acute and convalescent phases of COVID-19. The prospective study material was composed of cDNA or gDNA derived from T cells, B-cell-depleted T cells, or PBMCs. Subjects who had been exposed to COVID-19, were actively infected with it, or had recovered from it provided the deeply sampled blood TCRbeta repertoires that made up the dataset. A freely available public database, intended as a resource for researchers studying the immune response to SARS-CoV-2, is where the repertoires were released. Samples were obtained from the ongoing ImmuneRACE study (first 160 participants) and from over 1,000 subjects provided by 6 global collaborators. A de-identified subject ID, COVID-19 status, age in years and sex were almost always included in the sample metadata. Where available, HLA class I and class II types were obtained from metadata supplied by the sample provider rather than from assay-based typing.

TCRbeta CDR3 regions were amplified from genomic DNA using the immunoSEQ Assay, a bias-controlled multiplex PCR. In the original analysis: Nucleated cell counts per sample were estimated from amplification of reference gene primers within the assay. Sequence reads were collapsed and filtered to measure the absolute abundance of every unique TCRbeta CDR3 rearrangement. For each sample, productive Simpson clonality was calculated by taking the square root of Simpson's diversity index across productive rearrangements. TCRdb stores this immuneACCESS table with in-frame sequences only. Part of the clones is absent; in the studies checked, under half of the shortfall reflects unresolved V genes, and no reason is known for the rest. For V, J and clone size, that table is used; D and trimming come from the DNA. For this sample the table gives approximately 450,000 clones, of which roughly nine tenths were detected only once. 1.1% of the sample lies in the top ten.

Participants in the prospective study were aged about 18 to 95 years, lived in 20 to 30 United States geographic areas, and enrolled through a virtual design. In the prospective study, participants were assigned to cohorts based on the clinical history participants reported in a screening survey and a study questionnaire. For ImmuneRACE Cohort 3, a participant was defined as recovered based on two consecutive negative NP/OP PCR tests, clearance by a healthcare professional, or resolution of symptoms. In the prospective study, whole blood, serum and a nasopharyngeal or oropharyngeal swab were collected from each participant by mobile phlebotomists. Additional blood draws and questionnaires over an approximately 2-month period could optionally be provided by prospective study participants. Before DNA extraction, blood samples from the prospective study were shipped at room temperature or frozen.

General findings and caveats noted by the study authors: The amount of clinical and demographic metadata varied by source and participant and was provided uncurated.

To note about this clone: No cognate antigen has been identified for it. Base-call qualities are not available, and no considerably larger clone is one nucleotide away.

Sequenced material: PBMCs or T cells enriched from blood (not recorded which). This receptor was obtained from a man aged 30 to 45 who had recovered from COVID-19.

For the CDR3, the sequence is CAISELDGDYEQYF. The nucleotide sequence reads as follows: TGTGCCATCAGTGAGTTAGACGGGGACTACGAGCAGTACTTC. The chain employs TRBV10-3 and TRBJ2-7, and the D gene may be TRBD2, 5 bases matching. The CDR3, cysteine through phenylalanine, is 14 amino acids long. The retained sequence is limited to the CDR3, 42 bases, with the frame set at the first base. V is reduced by 1 base and J by 3 bases, leaving a spacing of 10 bases between them. Based on the germline V gene, the CDR1 and CDR2 sequences are ENHRY and SYGVKD.